Shown below are 31 T cell receptor beta chains from a single sample sequenced in a study of cytotoxic CD8 clonotypes in ibrutinib-treated CLL. The assay was immunoSEQ multiplex PCR, and TCRdb's table has in-frame clones only and misses some. Of approximately 150,000 clones in the sample, roughly 77% were seen once. The specimen was PBMCs, collected after 12 months of ibrutinib treatment. Receptors were obtained from a human donor with chronic lymphocytic leukemia.

V usage is TRBV5-1 and J usage is TRBJ2-5; D gene unclear. Germline V CDR1 and CDR2: SGHRS, YFSETQ. The CDR3 runs 14 residues. V gave up 4 bases and J gave up 1 base, with 11 bases separating them. The CDR3 region is CASSTGPGQETQYF. For the CDR3, the DNA is TGCGCCAGCAGCACCGGCCCGGGCCAAGAGACCCAGTACTTC.

The genes are TRBV6-6 and TRBJ2-2, with D tentatively TRBD1 (5 bases). CDR1 is MNHNY, CDR2 SVGAGI, per germline (reference sequence). This CDR3 is 14 amino acids long. Trimming pared 2 bases from V and 7 bases from J, leaving 11 bases between. CDR3 nucleotides: TGTGCCAGCAGTTACCCTGACAGATACGGGGAGCTGTTTTTT. It codes for CASSYPDRYGELFF.

This chain uses TRBV19 with TRBJ1-1; 8 nucleotides agree with TRBD1. The CDR3 is 13 amino acids. The V segment lost 5 bases and the J segment 3 bases; nucleotides outside the gene matches: 2. Germline CDR1 LNHDA, CDR2 SQIVND (reference sequence). The CDR3 loop is CASSDRGDTEAFF. The CDR3 bases are TGTGCCAGTAGTGACAGGGGCGACACTGAAGCTTTCTTT. Based on the CDR3 plus reference TRBV19 and TRBJ1-1, the full variable domain is DGGITQSPKYLFRKEGQNVTLSCEQNLNHDAMYWYRQDPGQGLRLIYYSQIVNDFQKGDIAEGYSVSREKKESFPLTVTSAQKNPTAFYLCASSDRGDTEAFFGQGTRLTVV.

With regard to this clone: One end of the junction does not line up with germline, which may come from a read error. This chain links TRBV7-7 with TRBJ2-1; maybe TRBD1 (5 bases). The germline V gene encodes CDR1 SSHAT and CDR2 FNYEAQ (reference sequence). The CDR3 totals 11 residues. CDR3 loop: CASSSGNEQFF. The CDR3 region has the DNA TGTGCTAGCAGCTCAGGGAATGAGCAGTTCTTC.

This clone has just one count. The chain employs TRBV11-1 and TRBJ1-1; 7 bases align to TRBD1. The J segment lost 7 bases and the V segment lost 7 bases, leaving 12 bases of the junction unmatched. The CDR3 is made up of 14 amino acids. CDR1 is SGHAT, CDR2 FQDESV, per germline (reference sequence). CDR3 loop: CASTVQGGESEAFF. CDR3 DNA sequence: TGTGCCAGCACCGTTCAGGGGGGGGAGAGTGAAGCTTTCTTT.

This clone was recorded a few times. The chain recombines TRBV4-1 with TRBJ1-1, with D possibly matching TRBD1 (5 bases). The CDR3 consists of 16 residues. With 1 base removed from V and 2 bases from J, the gap between germline ends came to 14 bases. Germline V gene lookup returns CDR1 MGHRA and CDR2 YSYEKL. The CDR3 is CASSQVLQGRNTEAFF. The CDR3 DNA follows: TGCGCCAGCAGCCAAGTCCTCCAGGGCCGCAACACTGAAGCTTTCTTT.

A few counts support this clone. J is TRBJ1-1 and V is TRBV6-5, with a possible D match to TRBD1 (5 bases). The germline V and J ends were trimmed by 2 bases and 7 bases, with 14 bases remaining between them. Germline V gene sequence: CDR1 MNHEY, CDR2 SVGAGI. This CDR3 has 14 amino acids. The CDR3 here is CASSYGGRAGEAFF. The CDR3 DNA reads TGTGCCAGCAGTTACGGCGGCAGGGCGGGTGAAGCTTTCTTT.

The chain is built from TRBV14 and TRBJ2-2; D uncertain. In germline, CDR1 is SGHDN, CDR2 FVKESK. Trimming left V 4 bases short and J 2 bases short, with 11 bases between. This CDR3 has 15 residues. CDR3 amino acids: CASSRDIGNTGELFF. In nucleotides, the CDR3 is TGTGCCAGCAGCCGAGACATCGGAAACACCGGGGAGCTGTTTTTT. Drawing the rest from reference TRBV14 and TRBJ2-2, the complete variable domain is EAGVTQFPSHSVIEKGQTVTLRCDPISGHDNLYWYRRVMGKEIKFLLHFVKESKQDESGMPNNRFLAERTGGTYSTLKVQPAELEDSGVYFCASSRDIGNTGELFFGEGSRLTVL.

The V and J genes are TRBV7-3 and TRBJ2-7; TRBD1 agrees at 8 bases. J gave up 2 bases and V 5 bases, and 5 bases lay outside the gene matches. The CDR3 consists of 14 residues. Germline V gives CDR1 SGHTA, CDR2 FQGTGA. The CDR3 loop is CASSLDRGPYEQYF. The CDR3 nucleotides are TGTGCCAGCAGCCTAGACAGGGGTCCCTACGAGCAGTACTTC.

This clone was detected a few times. The gene calls are TRBV10-3 and TRBJ2-2, with D unresolved. CDR3 length: 12 residues. Germline-derived CDR1 and CDR2 are ENHRY and SYGVKD. V lost 6 bases and J 4 bases, leaving 6 bases between the germline ends. The CDR3 DNA sequence: TGTGCCATCAGCCTGGGCACCGGGGAGCTGTTTTTT. It encodes CAISLGTGELFF.

The genes are TRBV14 and TRBJ2-7, with D perhaps TRBD2 (5 bases). Trimming stripped 0 bases from V and 6 bases from J, with 18 bases between. Germline assignment: CDR1 SGHDN and CDR2 FVKESK. The CDR3 is 16 residues long. The chain's CDR3 is CASSQESLAPQVEQYF. The CDR3 bases are TGTGCCAGCAGCCAAGAGTCCCTAGCCCCCCAGGTCGAGCAGTACTTC.

The chain couples TRBV6-1 to TRBJ2-3, with 10 bases identical to TRBD1. CDR3 length equals 14 residues. V dropped 10 bases and J dropped 5; count of bases not matched to a gene: 9. In germline, CDR1 is MNHNS, CDR2 SASEGT. CDR3 DNA sequence: TGTGCCACCAGACAGGGGGCAAGTGGAGATACGCAGTATTTT. Translated: CATRQGASGDTQYF.

The chain has TRBV4-2 and TRBJ2-7; D remains unclear. The CDR3 is made up of 15 amino acids. The ends were cut back, 1 base at V and 2 bases at J, with 12 bases in the middle. Germline lookup yields CDR1 LGHNA and CDR2 YNFKEQ. CDR3 protein: CASSQGGYGAYEQYF. In DNA form, the CDR3 reads TGTGCCAGCAGCCAAGGAGGATATGGGGCCTACGAGCAGTACTTC.

The genes are TRBV5-1 and TRBJ2-1; a weak D match, TRBD2 (5 bases). CDR3 length: 14 amino acids. Deletions cut 1 base from V and 8 bases from J, with 13 bases between. Germline V gene sequence: CDR1 SGHRS, CDR2 YFSETQ. The CDR3 is CASSLTLAEDEQFF. DNA for the CDR3: TGCGCCAGCAGCTTGACGCTAGCAGAAGATGAGCAGTTCTTC.

The J gene is TRBJ2-6, the V gene TRBV7-3; TRBD1 matches at 7 bases. V gave up 5 bases and J gave up 1 base; unmatched junction bases: 2. This CDR3 is built from 15 residues. Germline CDR1 SGHTA, CDR2 FQGTGA. CDR3 in DNA: TGTGCCAGCAGCACGACAGGGTCTGGGGCCAACGTCCTGACTTTC. It yields the protein CASSTTGSGANVLTF. Looking up the rest from reference TRBV7-3 and TRBJ2-6 gives the full variable domain: GAGVSQTPSNKVTEKGKYVELRCDPISGHTALYWYRQSLGQGPEFLIYFQGTGAADDSGLPNDRFFAVRPEGSVSTLKIQRTERGDSAVYLCASSTTGSGANVLTFGAGSRLTVL.

The chain joins TRBV7-9 to TRBJ2-7, with TRBD2 matching 7 bases. The CDR3 consists of 18 residues. The germline CDR1 and CDR2 sequences are SEHNR and FQNEAQ (reference sequence). V lost 5 bases to trimming and J lost 3 bases; unmatched junction nucleotides: 19. The CDR3 DNA reads TGTGCCAGCAGCCTACCGCGAGACCGGGGGGTTAGCCGCTACGAGCAGTACTTC. Amino acids: CASSLPRDRGVSRYEQYF.

The genes are TRBV5-6 and TRBJ1-2; possibly TRBD1 for D (6 bases). The CDR3 sequence is 15 residues long. The germline V gene encodes CDR1 SGHDT and CDR2 YYEEEE. V was clipped by 0 bases and J by 8 bases, with 17 bases between them. The CDR3 here is CASSLEQAGGVGYTF. CDR3 sequence (DNA): TGTGCCAGCAGCTTGGAGCAGGCGGGGGGCGTCGGCTACACCTTC.

CDR3: CASSTRRLASSGNTIYF. The CDR3 nucleotides are TGTGCCAGCAGCACTAGGCGTTTGGCCAGCTCTGGAAACACCATATATTTT. The V call is TRBV11-3, the J call TRBJ1-3; D gene unclear. V was pared by 5 bases and J by 0 bases, with 17 bases between. The CDR3 covers 17 residues. From germline, CDR1 is SGHNT and CDR2 YENEEA. Based on the CDR3 plus reference TRBV11-3 and TRBJ1-3, the full variable domain is EAGVVQSPRYKIIEKKQPVAFWCNPISGHNTLYWYLQNLGQGPELLIRYENEEAVDDSQLPKDRFSAERLKGVDSTLKIQPAELGDSAVYLCASSTRRLASSGNTIYFGEGSWLTVV.

The rearrangement joins TRBV4-1 to TRBJ1-5, with D tentatively TRBD1 (5 bases). The CDR3 contains 16 residues. Germline CDR1 MGHRA, CDR2 YSYEKL. V lost 1 base and J 2 bases, leaving 12 bases between the germline ends. CDR3 sequence (DNA): TGCGCCAGCAGCCAAGGTATAATCAGGGGCAATCAGCCCCAGCATTTT. Protein product: CASSQGIIRGNQPQHF.

This clone was found a few times. This sample includes further DNA sequences coding for the same CDR3. This chain links TRBV20-1 with TRBJ2-1, with D possibly matching TRBD2 (5 bases). Germline-derived CDR1 and CDR2 are DFQATT and SNEGSKA (reference sequence). This CDR3 has 11 residues. Trimming took off 5 bases at V and 9 bases at J, with 11 bases between the two ends. DNA for the CDR3: TGCAGTGCTCGCCCCGGAGGTGAGCAGTTCTTC. Its protein is CSARPGGEQFF.

The CDR3 spells CASSQPTGINQPQHF. The CDR3 nucleotides read TGTGCCAGCAGCCAACCGACAGGGATAAATCAGCCCCAGCATTTT. V gene TRBV27 combines with J gene TRBJ1-5, with TRBD1 matching over 7 bases. The ends lost 6 bases at V and 4 bases at J; junction bases unmatched: 9. Germline CDR1 reads MNHEY; CDR2 reads SMNVEV (reference sequence). CDR3 size: 15 residues.

The chain joins TRBV5-5 to TRBJ1-2; D unresolved. V lost 0 bases and J 4 bases, leaving 10 bases between the germline ends. The CDR3 is 14 amino acids. Germline lookup yields CDR1 SGHKS and CDR2 YYEKEE (reference sequence). CDR3 sequence: CASSLGAASYGYTF. CDR3 sequence (DNA): TGTGCCAGCAGCTTGGGGGCAGCTAGCTATGGCTACACCTTC. Full variable domain (remainder filled in from reference TRBV5-5 and TRBJ1-2): DAGVTQSPTHLIKTRGQQVTLRCSPISGHKSVSWYQQVLGQGPQFIFQYYEKEERGRGNFPDRFSARQFPNYSSELNVNALLLGDSALYLCASSLGAASYGYTFGSGTRLTVV.

This chain connects TRBV13 to TRBJ2-1; D might be TRBD1 (6 bases). This CDR3 is built from 13 residues. Looked up from germline, CDR1 is PRHDT and CDR2 is FYEKMQ (reference sequence). V was trimmed by 1 base and J by 8 bases, leaving 9 bases between them. This CDR3 is CASSLAGGHEQFF. The CDR3 DNA is TGTGCCAGCAGCTTAGCTGGGGGCCATGAGCAGTTCTTC.

This clone is a singleton in its sample. The genes are TRBV10-3 and TRBJ1-2, with 9 bases identical to TRBD1. Germline CDR1 is ENHRY and CDR2 is SYGVKD. This CDR3 is built from 13 residues. The V and J ends lost 4 bases and 6 bases, in that order; junction bases with no gene match: 3. The CDR3 loop reads CAISAQGADGYTF. The CDR3 DNA reads TGTGCCATCAGTGCACAGGGGGCCGATGGCTACACCTTC.

This chain links TRBV6-5 with TRBJ2-5; TRBD2 matches 8 bases. Trimming took 0 bases from V and 2 from J; bases not matched to a gene: 5. Per the germline V gene, CDR1 is MNHEY and CDR2 is SVGAGI. The CDR3 extends over 16 amino acids. The CDR3 nucleotides read TGTGCCAGCAGTTACTCTCCCTTAGCGGGGCAAGAGACCCAGTACTTC. Translating it yields CASSYSPLAGQETQYF.

The chain combines TRBV4-2 with TRBJ1-6; D might be TRBD1 (6 bases). The CDR3 spans 15 residues. CDR1 and CDR2 (germline): LGHNA, YNFKEQ. The V gene lost 5 bases and the J gene lost 10 bases, with 18 bases spanning the gap. The CDR3 sequence is CASSKGSGGESPLHF. CDR3 nucleotides: TGTGCCAGCAGCAAAGGGTCTGGGGGCGAATCACCCCTCCACTTT.

The chain has TRBV5-1 and TRBJ2-5; D gene ambiguous. The J call is doubtful: the DNA matches TRBJ2-7 better. The CDR3 totals 15 residues. The V gene's germline CDR1 is SGHRS and CDR2 YFSETQ. The CDR3 sequence: CASSASGHPTYEQYF. The DNA of the CDR3 is TGCGCCAGCAGCGCATCAGGTCACCCAACCTACGAGCAGTACTTC.

The chain couples TRBV21-1 to TRBJ2-3; no DNA check was done on the table's D call, TRBD2. TRBV21-1 is recorded as a pseudogene. This CDR3 has 21 residues. CDR3 bases: TGTGCCAGCAGCAAAGAGGTGGGTAGCGGGAGGCAAAGCTTGTTCACAGATACGCAGTATTTT. Protein: CASSKEVGSGRQSLFTDTQYF.

The count of this clone is one. This chain connects TRBV7-2 to TRBJ1-4, with 7 bases aligning to TRBD1. The V gene end was trimmed by 5 bases and the J gene end by 5 bases; junction bases not matched to a gene: 5. The V gene's germline CDR1 is SGHTA and CDR2 FQGNSA. The CDR3 runs 14 residues. CDR3 region: CASSPTGFNEKLFF. The CDR3 DNA reads as TGTGCCAGCAGCCCGACAGGGTTCAATGAAAAACTGTTTTTT.

The CDR3 loop is CASSRRQGDGYTF. The CDR3 nucleotides read TGTGCCAGCAGCAGGAGACAGGGCGATGGCTACACCTTC. This chain uses TRBV11-3 with TRBJ1-2; 7 nucleotides align to TRBD1. There are 13 residues in the CDR3. V shed 5 bases and J 6 bases; nucleotides not matched to a gene: 6. The germline gives CDR1 SGHNT, CDR2 YENEEA.

The chain joins TRBV28 to TRBJ2-1, with TRBD2 identical over 9 bases. The J segment lost 1 base and the V segment lost 4 bases, leaving 5 bases of the junction unmatched. CDR1 is MDHEN and CDR2 is SYDVKM in the germline V gene. CDR3 length equals 16 residues. The chain's CDR3 is CASSSGTSRSYNEQFF. CDR3 nucleotides: TGTGCCAGCAGTTCAGGGACTAGCAGGTCCTACAATGAGCAGTTCTTC.